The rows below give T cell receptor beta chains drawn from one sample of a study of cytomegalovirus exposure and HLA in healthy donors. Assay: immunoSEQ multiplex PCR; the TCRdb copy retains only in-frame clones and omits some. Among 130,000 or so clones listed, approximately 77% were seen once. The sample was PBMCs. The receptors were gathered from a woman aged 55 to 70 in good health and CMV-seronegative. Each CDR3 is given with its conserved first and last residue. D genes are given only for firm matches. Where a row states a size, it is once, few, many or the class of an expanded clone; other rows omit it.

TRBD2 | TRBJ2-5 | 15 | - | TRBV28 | TGTGCCAGCAGTGCCCCCCGGGGGGGGCAAGAGACCCAGTACTTC | CASSAPRGGQETQYF
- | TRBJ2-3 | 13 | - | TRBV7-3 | TGTGCCAGCAGCTTAAATCTTCTAACTACGCAGTATTTT | CASSLNLLTTQYF
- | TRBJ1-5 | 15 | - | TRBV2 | TGTGCCAGCAGGGTACAGACAGGCGTCAATCAGCCCCAGCATTTT | CASRVQTGVNQPQHF
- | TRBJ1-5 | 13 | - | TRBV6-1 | TGTGCCAGCAGTGACAGGACTTATCAGCCCCAGCATTTT | CASSDRTYQPQHF
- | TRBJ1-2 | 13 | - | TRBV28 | TGTGCCAGCAGCGGTGAGGAACCTTATGGCTACACCTTC | CASSGEEPYGYTF
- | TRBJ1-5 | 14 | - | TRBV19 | TGTGCCAGTAGTACTGTCGGGAGCAATCAGCCCCAGCATTTT | CASSTVGSNQPQHF
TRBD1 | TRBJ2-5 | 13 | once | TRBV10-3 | TGTGCCATCAGTCGACAGGGTAGGGAGACCCAGTACTTC | CAISRQGRETQYF
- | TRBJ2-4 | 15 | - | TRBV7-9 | TGTGCCAGCAGCTTTGGTCTCTTGAGCAAAAACATTCAGTACTTC | CASSFGLLSKNIQYF
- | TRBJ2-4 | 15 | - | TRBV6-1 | TGTGCCAGCAGTGAAGAAGCGGCCGAGAAAAACATTCAGTACTTC | CASSEEAAEKNIQYF
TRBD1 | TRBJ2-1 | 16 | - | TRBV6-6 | TGTGCCGGCAGTTACCAGCCGGACAGGTTTTACAATGAGCAGTTCTTC | CAGSYQPDRFYNEQFF
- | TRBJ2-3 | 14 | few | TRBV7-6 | TGTGCCAGCAGCCCCCTTGGAGGCTCGTATACGCAGTATTTT | CASSPLGGSYTQYF
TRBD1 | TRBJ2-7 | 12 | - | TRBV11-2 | TGTGCCAGGGGACAGGAGGCCTACGAGCAGTACTTC | CARGQEAYEQYF
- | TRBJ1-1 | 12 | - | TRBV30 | TGTGCCCCGGCAGGACAGACCACTGAAGCTTTCTTT | CAPAGQTTEAFF
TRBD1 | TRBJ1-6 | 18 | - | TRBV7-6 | TGTGCCAGCAGCCCCCGGGACAGGGGGCCCCATTATAATTCACCCCTCCACTTT | CASSPRDRGPHYNSPLHF